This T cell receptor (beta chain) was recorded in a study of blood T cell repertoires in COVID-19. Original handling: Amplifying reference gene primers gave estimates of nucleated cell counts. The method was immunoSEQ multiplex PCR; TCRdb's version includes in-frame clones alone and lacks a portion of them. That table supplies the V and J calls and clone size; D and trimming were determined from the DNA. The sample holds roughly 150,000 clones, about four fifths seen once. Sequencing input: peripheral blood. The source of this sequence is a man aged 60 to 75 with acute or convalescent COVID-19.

CDR3 DNA: TGTGCCAGCAGCCCGGACAGGGTGGATGTCACCGGGGAGCTGTTTTTT. Its protein is CASSPDRVDVTGELFF. The chain employs TRBV4-2 and TRBJ2-2; 8 nucleotides agree with TRBD1. V trimming: 4 bases; J trimming: 4 bases; junction bases outside the gene matches: 8. This CDR3 contains 16 residues. Germline CDR1 and CDR2: LGHNA and YNFKEQ.